This T cell receptor (beta chain) appears in the sequencing data of a study of blood T cell repertoires in COVID-19. On the study more broadly: Acute-phase and convalescent COVID-19 samples originated in the United States, Italy and Spain. PBMCs, B-cell-depleted T cells, or T cells provided the cDNA or gDNA that made up the material.

This table comes from immunoSEQ multiplex PCR, and its TCRdb copy is limited to in-frame clones, with some not included. Of 40,000 to 60,000 clones listed, around 87% were seen once; the top ten hold approximately 2.1%. The CDR3 has 15 residues. V gave up 7 bases and J gave up 8 bases, with 18 bases separating them. Germline assignment: CDR1 LNHDA and CDR2 SQIVND (reference sequence). The sequence came from a woman older than 75 with COVID-19, enrolled during active disease. Input material: peripheral blood. The chain has TRBV19 and TRBJ1-6; unclear D gene. This chain's CDR3 is CASTSRPTADSPLHF. CDR3 coding DNA: TGTGCCAGTACCTCCCGGCCCACAGCCGATTCACCCCTCCACTTT.